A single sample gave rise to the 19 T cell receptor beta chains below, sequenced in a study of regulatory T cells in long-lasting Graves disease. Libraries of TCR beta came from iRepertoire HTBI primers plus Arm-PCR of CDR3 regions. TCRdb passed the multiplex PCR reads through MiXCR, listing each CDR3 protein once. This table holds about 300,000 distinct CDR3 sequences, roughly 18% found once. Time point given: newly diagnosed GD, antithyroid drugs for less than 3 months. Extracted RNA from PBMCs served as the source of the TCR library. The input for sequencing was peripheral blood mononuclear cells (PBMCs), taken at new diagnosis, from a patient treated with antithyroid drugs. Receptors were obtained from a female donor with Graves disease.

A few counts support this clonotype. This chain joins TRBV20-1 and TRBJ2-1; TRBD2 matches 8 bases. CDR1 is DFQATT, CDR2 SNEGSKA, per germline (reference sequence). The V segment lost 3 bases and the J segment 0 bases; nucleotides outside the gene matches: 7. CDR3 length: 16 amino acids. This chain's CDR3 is CSARGTGGLSYNEQFF. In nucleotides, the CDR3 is TGCAGTGCTAGGGGCACGGGAGGGCTCTCCTACAATGAGCAGTTCTTC.

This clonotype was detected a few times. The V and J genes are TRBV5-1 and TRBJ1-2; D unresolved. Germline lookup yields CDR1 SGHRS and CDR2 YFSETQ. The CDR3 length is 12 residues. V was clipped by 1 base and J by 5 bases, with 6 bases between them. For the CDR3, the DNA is TGCGCCAGCAGCTTGACAGAATATGGCTACACCTTC. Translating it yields CASSLTEYGYTF.

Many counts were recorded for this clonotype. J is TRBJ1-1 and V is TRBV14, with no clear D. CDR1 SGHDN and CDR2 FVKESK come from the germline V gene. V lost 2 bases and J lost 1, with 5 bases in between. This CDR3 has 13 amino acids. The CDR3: CASSQTANTEAFF. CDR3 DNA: TGTGCCAGCAGCCAAACAGCGAACACTGAAGCTTTCTTT.

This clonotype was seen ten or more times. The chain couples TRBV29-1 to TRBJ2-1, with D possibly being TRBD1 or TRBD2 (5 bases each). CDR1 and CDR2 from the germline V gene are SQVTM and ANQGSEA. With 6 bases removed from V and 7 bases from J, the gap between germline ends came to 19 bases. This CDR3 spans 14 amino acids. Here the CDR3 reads CSVEKGTATNEQFF. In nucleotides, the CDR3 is TGCAGCGTCGAAAAGGGGACGGCTACAAATGAGCAGTTCTTC.

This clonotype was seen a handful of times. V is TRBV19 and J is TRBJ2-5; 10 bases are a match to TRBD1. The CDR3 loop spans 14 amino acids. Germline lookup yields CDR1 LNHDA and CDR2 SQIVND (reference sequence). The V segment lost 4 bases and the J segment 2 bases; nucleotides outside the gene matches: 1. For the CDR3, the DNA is TGTGCCAGTAGTACGGACAGGGGGCAAGAGACCCAGTACTTC. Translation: CASSTDRGQETQYF.

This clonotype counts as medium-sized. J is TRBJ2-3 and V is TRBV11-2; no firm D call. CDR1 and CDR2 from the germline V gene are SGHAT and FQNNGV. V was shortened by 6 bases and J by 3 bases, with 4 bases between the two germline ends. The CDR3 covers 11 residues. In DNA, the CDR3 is TGTGCCAGCAGTTTGACAGATACGCAGTATTTT. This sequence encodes CASSLTDTQYF.

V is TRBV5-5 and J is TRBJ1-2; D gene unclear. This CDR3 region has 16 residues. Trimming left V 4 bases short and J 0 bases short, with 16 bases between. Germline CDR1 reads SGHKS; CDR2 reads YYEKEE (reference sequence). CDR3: CASSPDGSVTNYGYTF. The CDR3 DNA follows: TGTGCCAGCAGCCCCGACGGCAGTGTAACTAACTATGGCTACACCTTC.

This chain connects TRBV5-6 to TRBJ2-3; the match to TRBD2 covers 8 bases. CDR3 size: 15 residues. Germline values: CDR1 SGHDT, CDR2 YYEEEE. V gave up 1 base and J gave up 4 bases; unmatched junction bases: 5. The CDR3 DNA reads TGTGCCAGCAGCTTGTCCGCGGGAGGATCAGATACGCAGTATTTT. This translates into CASSLSAGGSDTQYF.

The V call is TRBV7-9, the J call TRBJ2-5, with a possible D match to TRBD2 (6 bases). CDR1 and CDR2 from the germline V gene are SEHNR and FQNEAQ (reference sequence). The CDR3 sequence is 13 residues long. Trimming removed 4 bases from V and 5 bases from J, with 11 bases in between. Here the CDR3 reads CASSWDFGETQYF. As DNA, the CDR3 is TGTGCCAGCAGCTGGGACTTCGGGGAGACCCAGTACTTC.

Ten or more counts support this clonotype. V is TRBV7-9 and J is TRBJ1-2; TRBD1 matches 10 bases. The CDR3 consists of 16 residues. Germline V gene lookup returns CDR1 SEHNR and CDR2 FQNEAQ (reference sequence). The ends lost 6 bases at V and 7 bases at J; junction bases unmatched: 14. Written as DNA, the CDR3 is TGTGCCAGCAGTACTCCAAGGGACAGGGGAGGTAGTGGCTACACCTTC. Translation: CASSTPRDRGGSGYTF.

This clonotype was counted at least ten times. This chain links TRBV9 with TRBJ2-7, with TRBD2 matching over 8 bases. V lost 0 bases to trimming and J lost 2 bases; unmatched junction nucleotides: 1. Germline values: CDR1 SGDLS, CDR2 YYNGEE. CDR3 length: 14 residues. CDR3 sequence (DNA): TGTGCCAGCAGCGTAGGGGGACTAGCCTACGAGCAGTACTTC. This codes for CASSVGGLAYEQYF.

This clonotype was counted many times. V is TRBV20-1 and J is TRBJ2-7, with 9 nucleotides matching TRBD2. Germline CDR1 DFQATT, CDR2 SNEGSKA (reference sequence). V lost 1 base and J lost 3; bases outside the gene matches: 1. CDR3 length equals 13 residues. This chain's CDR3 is CSARGLADYEQYF. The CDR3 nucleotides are TGCAGTGCTAGAGGACTAGCGGACTACGAGCAGTACTTC.

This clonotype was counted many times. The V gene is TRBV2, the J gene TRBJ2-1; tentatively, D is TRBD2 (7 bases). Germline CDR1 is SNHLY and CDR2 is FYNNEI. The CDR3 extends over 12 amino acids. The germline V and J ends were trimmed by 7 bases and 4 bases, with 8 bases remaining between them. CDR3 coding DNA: TGTGCCAGCAAGGGGGGGTACAATGAGCAGTTCTTC. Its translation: CASKGGYNEQFF.

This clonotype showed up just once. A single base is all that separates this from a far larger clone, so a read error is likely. CDR3 in DNA: TGTGCCAGCAGCTTAGATCCGGGGACAGAAGAGGCCCAGTACTTC. This sequence encodes CASSLDPGTEEAQYF. V gene TRBV11-3 combines with J gene TRBJ2-1, with 7 bases fitting TRBD1. The J call may be faulty, since TRBJ2-5 better matches the DNA end. The CDR3 sequence is 15 residues long. CDR1 SGHNT and CDR2 YENEEA come from the germline V gene.

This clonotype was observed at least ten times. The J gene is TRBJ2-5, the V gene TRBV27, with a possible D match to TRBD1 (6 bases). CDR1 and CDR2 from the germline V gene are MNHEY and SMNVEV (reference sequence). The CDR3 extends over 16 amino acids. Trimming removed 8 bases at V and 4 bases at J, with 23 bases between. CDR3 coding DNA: TGTGCCAGCGGGATAGGGGGTTTCCGAGGGGTAGAGACCCAGTACTTC. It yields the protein CASGIGGFRGVETQYF.

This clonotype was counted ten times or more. The CDR3 protein is CASSRTSVLYEQYF. In DNA form, the CDR3 reads TGTGCCAGCAGTCGAACGAGCGTACTTTACGAGCAGTACTTC. The chain links TRBV12-3 or TRBV12-4 to TRBJ2-7; D gene unclear. Trimming removed 5 bases from V and 4 bases from J, with 15 bases in between. This CDR3 region has 14 residues.

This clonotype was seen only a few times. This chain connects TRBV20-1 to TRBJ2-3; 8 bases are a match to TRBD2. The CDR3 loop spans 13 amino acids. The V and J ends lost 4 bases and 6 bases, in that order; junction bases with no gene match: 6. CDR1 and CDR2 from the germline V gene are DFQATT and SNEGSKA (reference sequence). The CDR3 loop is CSATLAGRDTQYF. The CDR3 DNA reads TGCAGTGCTACCCTAGCGGGTCGTGATACGCAGTATTTT.

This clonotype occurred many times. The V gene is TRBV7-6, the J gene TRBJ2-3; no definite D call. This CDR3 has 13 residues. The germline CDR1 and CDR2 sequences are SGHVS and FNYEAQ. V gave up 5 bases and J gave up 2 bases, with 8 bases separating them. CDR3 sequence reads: CASSHAITDTQYF. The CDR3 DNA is TGTGCCAGCAGCCACGCGATCACAGATACGCAGTATTTT.

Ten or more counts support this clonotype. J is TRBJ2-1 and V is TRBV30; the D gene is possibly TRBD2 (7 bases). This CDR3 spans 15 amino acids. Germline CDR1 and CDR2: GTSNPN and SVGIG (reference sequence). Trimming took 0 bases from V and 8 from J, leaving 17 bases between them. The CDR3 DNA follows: TGTGCCTGGAGTGTACTTGCCAGGGGAGGGGATGAGCAGTTCTTC. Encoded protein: CAWSVLARGGDEQFF.